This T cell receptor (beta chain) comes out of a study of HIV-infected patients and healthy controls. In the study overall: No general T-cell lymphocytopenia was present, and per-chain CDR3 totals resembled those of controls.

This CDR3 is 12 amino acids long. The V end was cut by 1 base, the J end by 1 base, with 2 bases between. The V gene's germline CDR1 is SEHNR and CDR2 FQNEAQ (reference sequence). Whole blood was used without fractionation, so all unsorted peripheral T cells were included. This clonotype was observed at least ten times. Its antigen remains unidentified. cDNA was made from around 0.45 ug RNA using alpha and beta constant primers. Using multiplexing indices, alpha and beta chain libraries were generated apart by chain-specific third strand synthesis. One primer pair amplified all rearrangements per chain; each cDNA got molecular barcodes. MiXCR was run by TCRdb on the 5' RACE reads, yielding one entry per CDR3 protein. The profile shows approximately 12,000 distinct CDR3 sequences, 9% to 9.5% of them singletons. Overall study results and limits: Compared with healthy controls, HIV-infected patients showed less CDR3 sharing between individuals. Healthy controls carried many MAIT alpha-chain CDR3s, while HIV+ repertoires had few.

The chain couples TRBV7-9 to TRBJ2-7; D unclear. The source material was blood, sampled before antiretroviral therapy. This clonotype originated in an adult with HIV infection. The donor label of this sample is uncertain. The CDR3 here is CASSLGSYEQYF. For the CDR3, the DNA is TGTGCCAGCAGCTTAGGGTCCTACGAGCAGTACTTC.